This T cell receptor (beta chain) was recorded in a study of spatial heterogeneity in lung cancer. Broader study findings: The appearance of ubiquitous expanded tumor TCRs in blood was greater at resection than follow-up.

Time point indicated: sample taken at primary tumor resection. TCRdb recomputed calls from the 5' RACE reads with MiXCR, one row per CDR3 protein. The repertoire holds roughly 10,000 distinct CDR3 sequences, with about 5.7% as singletons. The CDR3 covers 16 residues. The J segment lost 3 bases and the V segment lost 0 bases, leaving 3 bases of the junction unmatched. CDR1 DFQATT and CDR2 SNEGSKA come from the germline V gene (reference sequence). This clonotype was picked up many times. As yet, its antigen is unknown. The receptor comes from a male donor with early-stage non-small cell lung cancer. The chain joins TRBV20-1 to TRBJ2-3; 13 positions match TRBD2. The sequenced sample was PBMCs, obtained at surgery. The CDR3 sequence: CSARDPGLAGTDTQYF. CDR3 nucleotide sequence: TGCAGTGCTAGAGATCCGGGACTAGCGGGAACAGATACGCAGTATTTT.